The 18 T cell receptor beta chains presented below share a single source sample, sequenced in a study of blood T cell repertoires in COVID-19 (dated by TCRdb to 2020 to 2021). Library creation used the immunoSEQ multiplex PCR assay. TCRdb took this table from immuneACCESS and kept in-frame rearrangements with V and J called. Such tables lack part of the clones; where checked against another copy, unresolved V genes explain under half of the gap, and the rest is unexplained. The sample data list 350,000 to 450,000 clones, and about 89% of these were observed just once. The ten largest clones capture 0.8% to 0.9% of the sample. Material: PBMCs or T cells enriched from blood (not recorded which). The receptors were gathered from a woman aged 40 to 49 who had been exposed to COVID-19.

The chain employs TRBV6-5 and TRBJ2-1; D perhaps matches TRBD1 (5 bases). With 7 bases removed from V and 6 bases from J, the gap between germline ends came to 16 bases. Germline CDR1 reads MNHEY; CDR2 reads SVGAGI. The CDR3 has 14 amino acids. CDR3: CASTTHQGANEQFF. The CDR3 DNA sequence: TGTGCCAGCACCACCCATCAAGGGGCCAATGAGCAGTTCTTC.

The chain links TRBV6-1 to TRBJ1-3; no reliable D call. Trimming shortened V by 3 bases and J by 0 bases, and 12 bases separated the two germline ends. This CDR3 is built from 16 residues. Germline V gene sequence: CDR1 MNHNS, CDR2 SASEGT. DNA of the CDR3: TGTGCCAGCAGTGACCGAGACAACCCCTCTGGAAACACCATATATTTT. Protein product: CASSDRDNPSGNTIYF.

This chain joins TRBV27 and TRBJ2-1, with D unresolved. Trimming cost V 3 bases and J 4 bases, with 7 bases left between them. Germline V gene sequence: CDR1 MNHEY, CDR2 SMNVEV (reference sequence). The CDR3 totals 13 residues. DNA for the CDR3: TGTGCCAGCAGTTTTTTAAATTACAATGAGCAGTTCTTC. Translated, it gives CASSFLNYNEQFF.

With regard to this clone: The junction departs from germline at one end; a sequencing error may be responsible. The chain employs TRBV15 and TRBJ2-3, with D possibly TRBD1 on 6 matching bases. The CDR3 sequence is 16 residues long. Per germline, CDR1 LNHNV and CDR2 YYDKDF (reference sequence). CDR3 protein: CATSRDGGRGTDTQYF. In DNA, the CDR3 is TGTGCCACCAGCAGAGATGGGGGCAGGGGCACGGATACGCAGTATTTT.

This chain uses TRBV9 with TRBJ1-1; D might be TRBD1 (6 bases). CDR1 is SGDLS and CDR2 is YYNGEE in the germline V gene. CDR3 length: 15 amino acids. V lost 4 bases and J 2 bases, leaving 15 bases between the germline ends. CDR3 sequence: CASSTEGGGNTEAFF. The CDR3 region has the DNA TGTGCCAGCAGCACGGAGGGAGGGGGAAACACTGAAGCTTTCTTT.

This chain uses TRBV2 with TRBJ2-5, with 11 nucleotides matching TRBD1. J was trimmed by 5 bases and V by 5 bases; bases with no gene match: 4. The germline CDR1 and CDR2 sequences are SNHLY and FYNNEI. This CDR3 is 14 amino acids long. In DNA form, the CDR3 reads TGTGCCAGCAGTACGGACAGGGGGCAGGAGACCCAGTACTTC. This gives the protein CASSTDRGQETQYF.

Concerning this clone: This CDR3 is also generated by other DNA sequences in the sample. V is TRBV30 and J is TRBJ1-1; possible D gene TRBD1, 5 bases. This CDR3 spans 13 amino acids. Per germline, CDR1 GTSNPN and CDR2 SVGIG (reference sequence). V lost 2 bases, J lost 0 bases, and 7 bases lay in between. CDR3 protein: CAWSLQVNTEAFF. The DNA for the CDR3 is TGTGCCTGGAGTCTACAGGTGAACACTGAAGCTTTCTTT.

The chain links TRBV7-9 to TRBJ1-2; 7 positions match TRBD1. Germline trimming cut 11 bases from V and 5 bases from J; bases unmatched to any gene: 14. The V gene's germline CDR1 is SEHNR and CDR2 FQNEAQ (reference sequence). The CDR3 is 14 amino acids. The CDR3 is CAGGTGTAIYGYTF. The CDR3 DNA is TGTGCCGGAGGAACCGGGACAGCGATATATGGCTACACCTTC.

The V and J genes are TRBV6-4 and TRBJ2-4; tentatively, D is TRBD1 (7 bases). Deletions cut 4 bases from V and 0 bases from J, with 25 bases between. Germline CDR1 is MRHNA and CDR2 is SNTAGT. This CDR3 is built from 20 residues. This chain's CDR3 is CASSGGQGGEGMIAKNIQYF. As DNA, the CDR3 is TGTGCCAGCAGTGGAGGGCAGGGGGGAGAGGGGATGATAGCCAAAAACATTCAGTACTTC.

This rearrangement joins TRBV24-1 to TRBJ1-5, with D unclear. Germline V gene data show CDR1 as KGHDR and CDR2 as SFDVKD. Trimming took 9 bases from V and 0 from J, leaving 11 bases between them. This CDR3 is 14 amino acids long. The chain's CDR3 is CATGLAGSNQPQHF. DNA for the CDR3: TGTGCCACCGGCCTCGCTGGTAGCAATCAGCCCCAGCATTTT.

The chain joins TRBV27 to TRBJ2-7; tentative D call: TRBD1 (5 bases). Germline-derived CDR1 and CDR2 are MNHEY and SMNVEV (reference sequence). The CDR3 runs to 17 residues. With 5 bases removed from V and 2 bases from J, the gap between germline ends came to 22 bases. The CDR3 sequence: CASSQFSRQGITYEQYF. CDR3 DNA sequence: TGTGCCAGCAGTCAATTCAGCCGGCAGGGAATCACCTACGAGCAGTACTTC.

The V call is TRBV11-3, the J call TRBJ1-2, with D perhaps matching TRBD1 (5 bases). This CDR3 spans 14 amino acids. CDR1 is SGHNT, CDR2 YENEEA, per germline. Trimming stripped 4 bases from V and 2 bases from J, with 11 bases between. The CDR3 nucleotides are TGTGCCAGCAGCTCGTCGGGGGGAAACTATGGCTACACCTTC. Translating gives CASSSSGGNYGYTF.

V and J are TRBV3-1 (or the pseudogene TRBV3-2) and TRBJ2-3, with 9 bases lining up with TRBD2. The V and J ends lost 1 base and 1 base, in that order; junction bases with no gene match: 9. The germline gives CDR1 LGHDT, CDR2 YNNKEL (reference sequence). CDR3 length: 18 residues. The CDR3, as DNA: TGTGCCAGCAGCCAAGCGCCCCGGCCTAGCGGGGGCACAGATACGCAGTATTTT. Its protein product is CASSQAPRPSGGTDTQYF.

This chain links TRBV2 with TRBJ1-4; 8 nucleotides line up with TRBD1. Germline CDR1 and CDR2: SNHLY and FYNNEI. J gave up 9 bases and V 5 bases, and 5 bases lay outside the gene matches. The CDR3 contains 13 residues. CDR3 sequence reads: CASSMDRDKKLFF. CDR3 DNA: TGTGCCAGCAGTATGGACAGGGATAAAAAACTGTTTTTT.

The V call is TRBV6-5, the J call TRBJ1-2; D ambiguous. The germline V gene encodes CDR1 MNHEY and CDR2 SVGAGI. The V and J ends lost 5 bases and 5 bases respectively, with 9 bases between them. The CDR3 sequence is 12 residues long. CDR3 bases: TGTGCCAGCAGTAACAGTTTATATGGCTACACCTTC. It translates to CASSNSLYGYTF.

This chain links TRBV5-4 with TRBJ2-4; no definite D call. Germline CDR1 is SGHNT and CDR2 is YYREEE (reference sequence). V lost 2 bases and J 0 bases, leaving 12 bases between the germline ends. The CDR3 has 16 amino acids. The CDR3 region has the DNA TGTGCCAGCAGCTTTGGTACAGACGTAGCCAAAAACATTCAGTACTTC. Translating it yields CASSFGTDVAKNIQYF.

The chain joins TRBV5-1 to TRBJ2-3; TRBD1 aligns across 12 bases. V lost 8 bases to trimming and J lost 6 bases; unmatched junction nucleotides: 7. Germline V gives CDR1 SGHRS, CDR2 YFSETQ. The CDR3 sequence is 14 residues long. CDR3: CASTSGQGADTQYF. The DNA for the CDR3 is TGCGCCAGTACCTCGGGACAGGGGGCGGATACGCAGTATTTT.

The chain employs TRBV9 and TRBJ1-6; TRBD1 matches 7 bases. The CDR3 sequence is 15 residues long. Germline V gene data show CDR1 as SGDLS and CDR2 as YYNGEE. The V and J ends lost 3 bases and 5 bases, in that order; junction bases with no gene match: 5. The CDR3 sequence: CASSARQGDNSPLHF. The CDR3 nucleotides are TGTGCCAGCAGCGCTCGACAGGGTGATAATTCACCCCTCCACTTT. Full variable domain (remainder filled in from reference TRBV9 and TRBJ1-6): DSGVTQTPKHLITATGQRVTLRCSPRSGDLSVYWYQQSLDQGLQFLIQYYNGEERAKGNILERFSAQQFPDLHSELNLSSLELGDSALYFCASSARQGDNSPLHFGNGTRLTVT.